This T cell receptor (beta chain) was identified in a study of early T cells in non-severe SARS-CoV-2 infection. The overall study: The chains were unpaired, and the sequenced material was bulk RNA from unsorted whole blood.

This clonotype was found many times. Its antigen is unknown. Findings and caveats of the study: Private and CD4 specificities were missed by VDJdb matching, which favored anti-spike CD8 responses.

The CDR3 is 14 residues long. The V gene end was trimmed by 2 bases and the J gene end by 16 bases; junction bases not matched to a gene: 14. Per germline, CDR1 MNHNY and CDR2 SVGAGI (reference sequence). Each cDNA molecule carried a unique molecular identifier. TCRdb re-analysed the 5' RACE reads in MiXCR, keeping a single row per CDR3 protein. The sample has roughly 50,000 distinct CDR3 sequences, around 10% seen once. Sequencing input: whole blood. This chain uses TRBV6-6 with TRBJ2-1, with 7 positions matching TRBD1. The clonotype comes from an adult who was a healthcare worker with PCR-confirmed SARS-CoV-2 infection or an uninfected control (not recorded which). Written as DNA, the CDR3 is TGTGCCAGCAGTTACGATCCGGGACAGCCCCTAATATTCTTC. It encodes CASSYDPGQPLIFF.